Detailed here is one T cell receptor (beta chain). This sample is drawn from a study of blood T cell repertoires in COVID-19. Across the whole study: Acute and convalescent COVID-19 samples came from the United States, Italy and Spain.

Profiling relied on immunoSEQ multiplex PCR, and the TCRdb table lists in-frame clones only, not all of them. The top ten hold under 0.9% of the sample, which has about 200,000 clones, 88% seen once. J lost 7 bases, V lost 0 bases, and 6 bases had no gene match. Germline V gives CDR1 SGDLS, CDR2 YYNGEE. CDR3 length equals 15 residues. This chain joins TRBV9 and TRBJ2-1; 8 bases fit TRBD2. This sequence originates from a man aged 40-55 years with acute or convalescent COVID-19. What was sequenced was peripheral blood. CDR3 amino acids: CASSVGLAGSNEQFF. The CDR3 bases are TGTGCCAGCAGCGTAGGGCTAGCGGGCTCAAATGAGCAGTTCTTC.